These 4 T cell receptor beta chains were all obtained from the same sample, sequenced in a study of CD8 T cells in ankylosing spondylitis. From the 5' RACE reads, TCRdb called clonotypes with MiXCR, one entry per CDR3 protein. This table holds more than 250,000 distinct CDR3 sequences, around a tenth found once. Sequencing was done on a sample of blood, either unsorted or a sorted T cell fraction (not recorded which). The receptor source for this set is a female donor with ankylosing spondylitis or in good health (not recorded which).

Concerning this clonotype: A clone one base away is much larger, so this may be a read error. This chain links TRBV7-3 with TRBJ1-2; D is ambiguous. This CDR3 is built from 13 residues. Germline V gene data show CDR1 as SGHTA and CDR2 as FQGTGA. The CDR3: CASSLAEGYGDTF. The DNA of the CDR3 is TGTGCCAGCAGCTTAGCTGAGGGTTATGGCGACACCTTC.

This clonotype was found many times. The chain recombines TRBV12-3 or TRBV12-4 with TRBJ1-2, with 7 nucleotides matching TRBD1. The CDR3 extends over 14 amino acids. J was trimmed by 4 bases and V by 4 bases; bases with no gene match: 6. The CDR3 DNA reads TGTGCCAGCAGTTCCGCAGGGGGTGGCTATGGCTACACCTTC. It yields the protein CASSSAGGGYGYTF.

This clonotype showed up just a few times. The V call is TRBV27, the J call TRBJ2-1; a weak D match, TRBD2 (5 bases). Trimming removed 2 bases at V and 6 bases at J, with 14 bases between. Germline V gene lookup returns CDR1 MNHEY and CDR2 SMNVEV (reference sequence). The CDR3 extends over 15 amino acids. CDR3: CASSLEADFTNEQFF. Written as DNA, the CDR3 is TGTGCCAGCAGTTTAGAAGCGGACTTTACCAATGAGCAGTTCTTC.

This rearrangement joins TRBV7-9 to TRBJ1-2; D might be TRBD1 (5 bases). Per the germline V gene, CDR1 is SEHNR and CDR2 is FQNEAQ (reference sequence). This CDR3 comprises 13 residues. Trimming shortened V by 3 bases and J by 5 bases, and 10 bases separated the two germline ends. The CDR3 DNA follows: TGTGCCAGCAGCTTGGGGCCCCCTTATGGCTACACCTTC. Amino acid sequence: CASSLGPPYGYTF.